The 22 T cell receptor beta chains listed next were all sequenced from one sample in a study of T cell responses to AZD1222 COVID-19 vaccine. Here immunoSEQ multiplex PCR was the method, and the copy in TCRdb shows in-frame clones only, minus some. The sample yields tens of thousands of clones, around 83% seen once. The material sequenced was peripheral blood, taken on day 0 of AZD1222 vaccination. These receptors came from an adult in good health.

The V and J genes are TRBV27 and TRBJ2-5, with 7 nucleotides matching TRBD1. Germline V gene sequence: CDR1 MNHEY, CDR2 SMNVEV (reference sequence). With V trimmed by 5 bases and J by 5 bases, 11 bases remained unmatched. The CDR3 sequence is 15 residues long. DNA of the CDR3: TGTGCCAGCAGTACCTTACAGGGGACGGGGGAGACCCAGTACTTC. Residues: CASSTLQGTGETQYF.

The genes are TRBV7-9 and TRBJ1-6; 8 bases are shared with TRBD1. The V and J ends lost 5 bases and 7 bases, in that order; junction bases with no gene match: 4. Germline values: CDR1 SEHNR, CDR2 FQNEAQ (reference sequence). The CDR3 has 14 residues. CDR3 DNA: TGTGCCAGCAGCCGGGACAGGAACAATTCACCCCTCCACTTT. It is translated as CASSRDRNNSPLHF.

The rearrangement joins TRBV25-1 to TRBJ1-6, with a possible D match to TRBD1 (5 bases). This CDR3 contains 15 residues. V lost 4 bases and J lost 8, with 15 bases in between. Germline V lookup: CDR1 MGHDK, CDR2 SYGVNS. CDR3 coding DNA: TGTGCCAGCAGTGGTACCCCGGGACGTCATTCACCCCTCCACTTT. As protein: CASSGTPGRHSPLHF.

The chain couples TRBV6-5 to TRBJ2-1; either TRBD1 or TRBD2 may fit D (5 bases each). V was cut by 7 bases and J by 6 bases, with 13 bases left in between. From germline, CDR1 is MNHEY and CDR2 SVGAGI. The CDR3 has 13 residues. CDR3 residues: CASTTGPPNEQFF. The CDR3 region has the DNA TGTGCCAGCACGACGGGACCGCCCAATGAGCAGTTCTTC.

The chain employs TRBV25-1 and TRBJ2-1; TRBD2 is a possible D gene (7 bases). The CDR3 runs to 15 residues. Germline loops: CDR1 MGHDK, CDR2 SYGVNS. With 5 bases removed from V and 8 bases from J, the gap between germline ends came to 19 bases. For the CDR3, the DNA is TGTGCCAGCAGTTTAAGGCGGGGGCAATGGGATGAGCAGTTCTTC. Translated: CASSLRRGQWDEQFF.

CDR3: CASSPRNWGELFF. CDR3 DNA sequence: TGTGCCAGCAGCCCCAGGAATTGGGGGGAGCTGTTTTTT. The chain has TRBV9 and TRBJ2-2; no firm D call. CDR1 and CDR2 from the germline V gene are SGDLS and YYNGEE. Trimming took off 4 bases at V and 8 bases at J, with 12 bases between the two ends. This CDR3 has 13 residues.

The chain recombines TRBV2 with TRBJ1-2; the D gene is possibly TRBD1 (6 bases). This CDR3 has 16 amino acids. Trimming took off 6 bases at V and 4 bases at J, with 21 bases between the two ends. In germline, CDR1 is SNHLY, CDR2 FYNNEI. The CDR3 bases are TGTGCCAGCAGAGACCCTCAGGGGAGGGGGTTCTATGGCTACACCTTC. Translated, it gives CASRDPQGRGFYGYTF.

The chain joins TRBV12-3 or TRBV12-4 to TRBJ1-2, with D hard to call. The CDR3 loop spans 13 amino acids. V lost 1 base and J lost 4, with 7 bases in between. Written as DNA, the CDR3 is TGTGCCAGCAGTTTAGAGGGTAGCTATGGCTACACCTTC. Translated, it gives CASSLEGSYGYTF.

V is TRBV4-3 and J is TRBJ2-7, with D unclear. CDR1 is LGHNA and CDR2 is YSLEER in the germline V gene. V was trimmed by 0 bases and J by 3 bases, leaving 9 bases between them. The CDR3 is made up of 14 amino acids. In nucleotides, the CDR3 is TGCGCCAGCAGCCAAGATCCTTGGCTCTACGAGCAGTACTTC. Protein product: CASSQDPWLYEQYF.

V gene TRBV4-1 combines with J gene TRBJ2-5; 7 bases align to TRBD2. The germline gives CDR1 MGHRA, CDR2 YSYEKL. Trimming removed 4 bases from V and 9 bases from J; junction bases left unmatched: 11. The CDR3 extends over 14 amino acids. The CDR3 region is CASSPRLAPGAQYF. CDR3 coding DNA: TGCGCCAGCAGCCCGCGACTAGCTCCGGGGGCCCAGTACTTC.

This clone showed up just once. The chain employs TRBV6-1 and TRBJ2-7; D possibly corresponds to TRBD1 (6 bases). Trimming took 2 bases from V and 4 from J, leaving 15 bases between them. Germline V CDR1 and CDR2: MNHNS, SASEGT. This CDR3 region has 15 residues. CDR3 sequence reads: CASSESQGLTYEQYF. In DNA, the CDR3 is TGTGCCAGCAGTGAATCCCAGGGGTTAACTTACGAGCAGTACTTC.

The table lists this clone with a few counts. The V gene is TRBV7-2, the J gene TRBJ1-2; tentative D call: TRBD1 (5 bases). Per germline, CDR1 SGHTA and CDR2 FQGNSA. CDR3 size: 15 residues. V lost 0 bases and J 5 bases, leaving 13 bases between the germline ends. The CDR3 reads CASSLALGGGYGYTF. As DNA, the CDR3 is TGTGCCAGCAGCTTAGCTTTGGGGGGTGGGTATGGCTACACCTTC.

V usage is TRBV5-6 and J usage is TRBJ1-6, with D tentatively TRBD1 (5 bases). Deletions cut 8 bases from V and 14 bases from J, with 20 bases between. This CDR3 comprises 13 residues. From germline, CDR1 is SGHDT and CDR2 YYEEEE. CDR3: CASTREFSSALHF. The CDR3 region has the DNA TGTGCCAGTACCAGGGAGTTCTCTTCGGCCCTCCACTTT.

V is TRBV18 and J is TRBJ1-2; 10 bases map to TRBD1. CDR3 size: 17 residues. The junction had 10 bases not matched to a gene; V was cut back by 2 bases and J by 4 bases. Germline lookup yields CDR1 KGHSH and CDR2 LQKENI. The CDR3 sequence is CASSPMGSGQGVYGYTF. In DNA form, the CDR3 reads TGTGCCAGCTCACCAATGGGGTCCGGACAGGGGGTCTATGGCTACACCTTC.

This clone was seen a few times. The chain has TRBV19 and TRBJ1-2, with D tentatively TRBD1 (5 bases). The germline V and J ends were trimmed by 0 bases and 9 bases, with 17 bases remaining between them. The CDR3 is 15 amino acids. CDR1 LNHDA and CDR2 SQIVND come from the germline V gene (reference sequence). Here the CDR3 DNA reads TGTGCCAGTAGTATAGACATCGGGACCCCAGCTCGCTACACCTTC. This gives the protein CASSIDIGTPARYTF.

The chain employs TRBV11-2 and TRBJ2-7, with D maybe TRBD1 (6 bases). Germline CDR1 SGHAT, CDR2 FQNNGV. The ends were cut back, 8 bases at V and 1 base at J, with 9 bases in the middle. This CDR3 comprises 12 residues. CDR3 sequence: CASGQGSYEQYF. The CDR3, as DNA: TGTGCCAGCGGGCAGGGGTCCTACGAGCAGTACTTC.

The CDR3 sequence: CASSPGLIGEKLFF. CDR3 bases: TGTGCCAGCAGTCCCGGACTTATTGGTGAAAAACTGTTTTTT. V is TRBV27 and J is TRBJ1-4, with D uncertain. Germline V CDR1 and CDR2: MNHEY, SMNVEV (reference sequence). This CDR3 comprises 14 residues. V gave up 5 bases and J gave up 7 bases, with 14 bases separating them.

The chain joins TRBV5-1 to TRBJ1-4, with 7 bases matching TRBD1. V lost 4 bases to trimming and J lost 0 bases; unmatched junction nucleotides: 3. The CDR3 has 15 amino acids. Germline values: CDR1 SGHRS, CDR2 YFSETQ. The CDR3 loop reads CASSPGQTTNEKLFF. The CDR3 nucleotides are TGCGCCAGCAGCCCGGGACAGACAACTAATGAAAAACTGTTTTTT.

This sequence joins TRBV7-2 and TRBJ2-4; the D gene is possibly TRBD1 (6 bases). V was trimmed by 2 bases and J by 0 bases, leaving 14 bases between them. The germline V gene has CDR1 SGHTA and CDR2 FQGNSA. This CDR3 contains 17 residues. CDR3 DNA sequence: TGTGCCAGCAGCTTACTCGGACAGACTCTAGCCAAAAACATTCAGTACTTC. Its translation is CASSLLGQTLAKNIQYF.

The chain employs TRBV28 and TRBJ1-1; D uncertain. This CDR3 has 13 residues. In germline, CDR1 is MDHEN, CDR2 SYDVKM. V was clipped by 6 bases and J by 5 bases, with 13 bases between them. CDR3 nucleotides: TGTGCCAGCAGCGACCACACATGGACTGAAGCTTTCTTT. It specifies CASSDHTWTEAFF.

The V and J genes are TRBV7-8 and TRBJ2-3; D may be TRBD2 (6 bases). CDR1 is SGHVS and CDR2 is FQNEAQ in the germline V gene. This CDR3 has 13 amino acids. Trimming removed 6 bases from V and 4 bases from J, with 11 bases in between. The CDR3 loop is CASRRRGADTQYF. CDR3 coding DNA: TGTGCCAGCAGAAGGAGGGGTGCAGATACGCAGTATTTT.

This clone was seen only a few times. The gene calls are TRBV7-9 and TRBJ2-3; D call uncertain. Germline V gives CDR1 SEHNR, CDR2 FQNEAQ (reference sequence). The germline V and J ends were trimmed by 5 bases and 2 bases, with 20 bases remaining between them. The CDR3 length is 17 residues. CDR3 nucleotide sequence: TGTGCCAGCAGCCCCCCCCCTAGGTCACACGCCACAGATACGCAGTATTTT. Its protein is CASSPPPRSHATDTQYF.